A selection of T cell receptor beta chains follows, all from one sample in a study of T cell responses to AZD1222 COVID-19 vaccine. Produced via immunoSEQ multiplex PCR; TCRdb's table is partial and in-frame only. The data hold around 130,000 clones, with just over 85% observed a single time. The sample in question was peripheral blood, obtained on day 0 of MenACWY control vaccination. These receptors were obtained from an adult in good health. CDR3s include the opening cysteine and the closing phenylalanine or tryptophan.

J gene,V gene,CDR3 length,CDR3 protein
TRBJ2-7,TRBV20-1,14,CSASHGLADYEQYF
TRBJ1-1,TRBV9,14,CASSLKTGNTEAFF
TRBJ2-6,TRBV11-1,13,CASSHPLANVLTF
TRBJ2-5,TRBV28,18,CASSLSSSGEGPQETQYF
TRBJ1-6,TRBV7-3,15,CASSLTGTGNSPLHF
TRBJ1-5,TRBV6-5,16,CASSLTGTDSNQPQHF
TRBJ2-7,TRBV10-3,13,CAIKTSGPYEQYF
TRBJ1-5,TRBV27,15,CASSPEGYSNQPQHF
TRBJ2-3,TRBV27,19,CASSHLPGQAPRGTDTQYF
TRBJ1-6,TRBV4-2,15,CASSQDEGGHSPLHF
TRBJ2-7,TRBV10-3,14,CAISGTSFDYEQYF
TRBJ1-3,TRBV5-1,16,CASSLGDRYSGNTIYF
TRBJ2-3,TRBV14,15,CASSNQEYSGDTQYF
TRBJ2-4,TRBV4-1,14,CASSQRSAKNIQYF
TRBJ2-7,TRBV5-4,15,CASSLEGPSSYEQYF
TRBJ1-5,TRBV20-1,17,CSASSQVGPYSNQPQHF
TRBJ1-6,TRBV10-3,18,CAISESNPGGAYIPPLHF
TRBJ2-5,TRBV9,15,CASSVEAGPQETQYF
TRBJ1-5,TRBV6-4,14,CASSESGGNQPQHF
TRBJ1-1,TRBV5-1,15,CASSPPPGTGAEAFF
TRBJ1-5,TRBV27,13,CASGRQRGQPQHF
TRBJ1-3,TRBV28,15,CASSLSTVTGNTIYF
TRBJ1-5,TRBV28,13,CAIRIGVEQPQHF
TRBJ1-1,TRBV2,12,CASSLISTEAFF
TRBJ2-1,TRBV19,15,CASSIVGLAGTEQFF
TRBJ1-1,TRBV19,15,CASSRSFGVNTEAFF
TRBJ2-5,TRBV28,12,CASTGLRGTQYF
TRBJ2-7,TRBV2,14,CASRQTVTPYEQYF
TRBJ1-1,TRBV28,13,CASSSLFLGEAFF